The text below deals with one TCR beta chain. Profiled with immunoSEQ multiplex PCR; TCRdb holds only in-frame clones, not every one. The sample comprises tens of thousands of clones, about 92% of which are singletons, and approximately 7% rests with the top ten. Looked up from germline, CDR1 is MGHDK and CDR2 is SYGVNS. Deletions cut 6 bases from V and 4 bases from J, with 12 bases between. This CDR3 region has 13 residues. This sample is part of a study of T cells in localized non-small cell lung cancer. The clonotype originates from a female donor of 60 years or more with stage I lung adenocarcinoma. Sample: peripheral blood, taken before any cancer treatment. The chain employs TRBV25-1 and TRBJ1-2, with a possible D match to TRBD1 (5 bases). The CDR3 DNA is TGTGCCAGCAGCGAGGGGTGGAGCTATGGCTACACCTTC. This gives the protein CASSEGWSYGYTF.